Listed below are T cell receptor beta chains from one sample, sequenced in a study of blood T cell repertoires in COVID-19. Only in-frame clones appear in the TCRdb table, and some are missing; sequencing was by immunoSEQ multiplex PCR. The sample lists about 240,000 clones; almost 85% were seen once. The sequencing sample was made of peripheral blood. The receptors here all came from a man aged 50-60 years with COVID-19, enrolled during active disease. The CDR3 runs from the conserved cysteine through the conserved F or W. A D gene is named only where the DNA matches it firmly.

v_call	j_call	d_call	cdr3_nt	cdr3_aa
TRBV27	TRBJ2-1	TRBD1	TGTGCCAGCAGGAGGGACAGGGGGCGGATCTCCTACAATGAGCAGTTCTTC	CASRRDRGRISYNEQFF
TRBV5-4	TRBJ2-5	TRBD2	TGTGCCAGCAGCTCAGCGGGGGGGTTACAAGAGACCCAGTACTTC	CASSSAGGLQETQYF
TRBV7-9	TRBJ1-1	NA	TGTGCCAGCAGCCGAAGAGACGGAGTGAACACTGAAGCTTTCTTT	CASSRRDGVNTEAFF
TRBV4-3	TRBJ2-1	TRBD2	TGCGCCAGCAGCCAAGGAGGACTAGCGGAAAATGAGCAGTTCTTC	CASSQGGLAENEQFF
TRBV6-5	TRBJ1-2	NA	TGTGCCAGCAGTAAACAGGGTTTCTATGGCTACACCTTC	CASSKQGFYGYTF
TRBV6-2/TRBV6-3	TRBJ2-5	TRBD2	TGTGCCAGCAGTTACGAGGGACTAGCGGGGCCAGGGTCCCAGTACTTC	CASSYEGLAGPGSQYF
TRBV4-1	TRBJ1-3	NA	TGCGCCAGCAGCCAAGAGGAGGGACGGTGGGGAAACACCATATATTTT	CASSQEEGRWGNTIYF
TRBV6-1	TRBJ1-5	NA	TGTGCCAGCACTAGGGGTAATCAGCCCCAGCATTTT	CASTRGNQPQHF
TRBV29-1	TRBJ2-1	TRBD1	TGCAGCGTCGCCGGACAGGGGGCCGGCAATGAGCAGTTCTTC	CSVAGQGAGNEQFF
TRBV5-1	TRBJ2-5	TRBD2	TGCGCCAGCAGCCGTAATAGCGGGGGACAAGAGACCCAGTACTTC	CASSRNSGGQETQYF
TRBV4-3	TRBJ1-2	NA	TGCGCCAGCAGCTGGGTCGGCAGGGACTATGGCTACACCTTC	CASSWVGRDYGYTF
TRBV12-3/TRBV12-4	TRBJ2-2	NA	TGTGCCAGCAGTCTACAGATTTACGGGGAGCTGTTTTTT	CASSLQIYGELFF
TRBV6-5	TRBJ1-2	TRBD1	TGTGCCAGCAGGGGGACAGGGAACGGCTACACCTTC	CASRGTGNGYTF